Listed here are 31 T cell receptor beta chains from one sample, sequenced in a study of spatial heterogeneity in lung cancer. This sample's time point: sample taken at primary tumor resection. No cognate antigen is known for these TCRs. Study-wide results and caveats: Counts of expanded intratumoral alpha and beta TCRs tracked tumor mutation counts.

Via MiXCR, TCRdb re-called the 5' RACE reads, giving one row per CDR3 protein. Seen here are about 30,000 distinct CDR3 sequences, about 7.6% observed once, and the top ten hold roughly 22%. This specimen consisted of lung tumor tissue, obtained at surgery. Receptors were obtained from a male donor with early-stage non-small cell lung cancer.

CDR3 in DNA: TGTGCCAGCAGCAAACTTCTGACAGGGTCCGGCGAGCAGTACTTC. Its protein product is CASSKLLTGSGEQYF. The chain employs TRBV7-2 and TRBJ2-7; 7 nucleotides align to TRBD1. The CDR3 loop spans 15 amino acids. CDR1 and CDR2 (germline): SGHTA, FQGNSA. The V and J ends lost 5 bases and 6 bases, in that order; junction bases with no gene match: 13.

The chain is built from TRBV29-1 and TRBJ1-1; unclear D gene. The CDR3 is made up of 11 amino acids. CDR1 is SQVTM and CDR2 is ANQGSEA in the germline V gene. V lost 4 bases, J lost 4 bases, and 7 bases lay in between. CDR3 bases: TGCAGCGTTGCACGGGGCACTGAAGCTTTCTTT. Amino acid sequence: CSVARGTEAFF.

By sample share, this clonotype is medium-sized. This chain connects TRBV3-1 to TRBJ1-2; D not resolved. CDR3 length: 16 amino acids. V lost 0 bases to trimming and J lost 2 bases, with 13 bases between them. Looked up from germline, CDR1 is LGHDT and CDR2 is YNNKEL (reference sequence). CDR3 residues: CASSQDTPPANYGYTF. In DNA, the CDR3 is TGTGCCAGCAGCCAAGACACCCCCCCGGCCAACTATGGCTACACCTTC.

This clonotype was observed a handful of times. The chain joins TRBV29-1 to TRBJ2-3, with D possibly matching TRBD2 (6 bases). This CDR3 comprises 14 residues. With 7 bases removed from V and 2 bases from J, the gap between germline ends came to 16 bases. Looked up from germline, CDR1 is SQVTM and CDR2 is ANQGSEA. CDR3 sequence (DNA): TGCAGCGGCGCCGCGGGAACCACCACAGATACGCAGTATTTT. It specifies CSGAAGTTTDTQYF.

This clonotype was observed a handful of times. CDR3 amino acids: CASSQVPTGLQETQYF. The DNA of the CDR3 is TGTGCCAGCAGCCAAGTCCCGACAGGGCTACAAGAGACCCAGTACTTC. The chain couples TRBV14 to TRBJ2-5; the match to TRBD1 covers 7 bases. The germline CDR1 and CDR2 sequences are SGHDN and FVKESK. The CDR3 runs to 16 residues. Unmatched junction bases numbered 7, after V lost 1 base and J lost 2 bases. Combining the CDR3 with reference TRBV14 and TRBJ2-5 gives the whole variable domain EAGVTQFPSHSVIEKGQTVTLRCDPISGHDNLYWYRRVMGKEIKFLLHFVKESKQDESGMPNNRFLAERTGGTYSTLKVQPAELEDSGVYFCASSQVPTGLQETQYFGPGTRLLVL.

The sample holds many counts of this clonotype. Relative to the germline gene, one junction end is altered; a read error may explain this. The J gene is TRBJ1-5, the V gene TRBV20-1; D uncertain. The CDR3 runs 17 residues. CDR1 is DFQATT and CDR2 is SNEGSKA in the germline V gene (reference sequence). Written as DNA, the CDR3 is TGCAGCGCTAAATCGCGGACCGGCAGCTTTGGGGATCAGCCCCAGCATTTT. Amino acids: CSAKSRTGSFGDQPQHF.

This clonotype was recorded once. The chain links TRBV25-1 to TRBJ2-1; 8 bases line up with TRBD1. With V trimmed by 4 bases and J by 8 bases, 7 bases remained unmatched. Germline values: CDR1 MGHDK, CDR2 SYGVNS. This CDR3 is 14 amino acids long. This CDR3 reads CASSARQGWDEQFF. The CDR3, as DNA: TGTGCCAGCAGTGCTCGACAGGGGTGGGATGAGCAGTTCTTC.

This clonotype was seen ten or more times. The rearrangement joins TRBV15 to TRBJ2-5, with 10 nucleotides matching TRBD1. CDR3 length equals 17 residues. CDR1 and CDR2 (germline): LNHNV, YYDKDF (reference sequence). V lost 3 bases and J lost 5; bases outside the gene matches: 12. The CDR3 region is CATSRHHGTGVGETQYF. The CDR3 bases are TGTGCCACCAGCAGGCACCACGGGACAGGGGTTGGGGAGACCCAGTACTTC.

The J gene is TRBJ2-3, the V gene TRBV4-3, with 10 bases matching TRBD2. This CDR3 spans 16 amino acids. With 0 bases clipped from V and 4 bases from J, the junction kept 4 bases outside the gene matches. Germline V CDR1 and CDR2: LGHNA, YSLEER. For the CDR3, the DNA is TGCGCCAGCAGCCAAGAAGCGGGGGGGGTCCCAGATACGCAGTATTTT. It is translated as CASSQEAGGVPDTQYF.

This clonotype was picked up many times. The chain couples TRBV11-2 to TRBJ2-1, with TRBD2 as a possible D gene (6 bases). This CDR3 has 14 amino acids. V gave up 5 bases and J gave up 9 bases, with 17 bases separating them. The germline V gene has CDR1 SGHAT and CDR2 FQNNGV. CDR3 nucleotides: TGTGCCAGCAGCCCCGCCCATCTAGCGAGTGAGCAGTTCTTC. It specifies CASSPAHLASEQFF.

This clonotype showed up just a few times. This chain links TRBV6-6 with TRBJ2-5; a possible D gene is TRBD2 (6 bases). CDR1 is MNHNY and CDR2 is SVGAGI in the germline V gene (reference sequence). CDR3 length equals 14 residues. Trimming pared 6 bases from V and 2 bases from J, leaving 13 bases between. The CDR3 DNA reads TGTGCCAGCAGACGTCCCGGGACTCAAGAGACCCAGTACTTC. It encodes CASRRPGTQETQYF.

This clonotype was observed many times. V gene TRBV6-1 combines with J gene TRBJ2-7; 7 nucleotides align to TRBD1. Germline CDR1 is MNHNS and CDR2 is SASEGT. The CDR3 runs 15 residues. Unmatched junction bases numbered 9, after V lost 7 bases and J lost 0 bases. CDR3 sequence reads: CASKYQRDSSYEQYF. The CDR3 bases are TGTGCCAGCAAATACCAAAGGGACAGCTCCTACGAGCAGTACTTC.

Ten or more counts support this clonotype. V usage is TRBV28 and J usage is TRBJ2-3, with D hard to call. Trimming pared 4 bases from V and 8 bases from J, leaving 4 bases between. The CDR3 consists of 10 residues. Germline CDR1 and CDR2: MDHEN and SYDVKM. CDR3 amino acids: CASSSFTQYF. In DNA form, the CDR3 reads TGTGCCAGCAGTTCCTTTACGCAGTATTTT.

This clonotype came up many times. This chain uses TRBV28 with TRBJ2-7, with D perhaps matching TRBD2 (5 bases). The CDR3 consists of 12 residues. The V gene's germline CDR1 is MDHEN and CDR2 SYDVKM. CDR3 nucleotides: TGTGTCGCGTCGGGGAACCCCTACGAGCAGTACTTC. As protein: CVASGNPYEQYF. Variable domain in full (rest from reference TRBV28 and TRBJ2-7): DVKVTQSSRYLVKRTGEKVFLECVQDMDHENMFWYRQDPGLGLRLIYFSYDVKMKEKGDIPEGYSVSREKKERFSLILESASTNQTSMYLCVASGNPYEQYFGPGTRLTVT.

V gene TRBV5-1 combines with J gene TRBJ2-5, with a weak D call TRBD1 (7 bases). Germline CDR1 is SGHRS and CDR2 is YFSETQ. The ends were cut back, 6 bases at V and 5 bases at J, with 14 bases in the middle. CDR3 length: 13 amino acids. The CDR3 bases are TGCGCCAGCATCCCGCAGGGGGGTGAGACCCAGTACTTC. As protein: CASIPQGGETQYF.

This clonotype was recorded at least ten times. The chain is built from TRBV29-1 and TRBJ2-3; 7 positions match TRBD2. The V gene's germline CDR1 is SQVTM and CDR2 ANQGSEA. This CDR3 is 13 amino acids long. CDR3 DNA sequence: TGCAGTCTTGATTGGGGGGGTTCAGATACGCAGTATTTT. Its translation is CSLDWGGSDTQYF.

This clonotype was observed at least ten times. This chain links TRBV4-1 with TRBJ1-2; D gene uncertain. CDR3 size: 14 residues. In germline, CDR1 is MGHRA, CDR2 YSYEKL. V dropped 0 bases and J dropped 4 bases, with 9 bases sitting between them. CDR3 residues: CASSQEGRFYGYTF. The CDR3 DNA reads TGCGCCAGCAGCCAAGAAGGGCGCTTCTATGGCTACACCTTC.

This clonotype was seen repeatedly, ten times or more. V and J are TRBV6-5 and TRBJ2-2, with TRBD2 matching 8 bases. Germline V CDR1 and CDR2: MNHEY, SVGAGI. This CDR3 has 17 amino acids. V gave up 6 bases and J gave up 3 bases; unmatched junction bases: 12. The CDR3 sequence: CASRPPGGGRYTGELFF. DNA for the CDR3: TGTGCCAGCAGACCCCCCGGGGGGGGTAGGTACACCGGGGAGCTGTTTTTT.

This clonotype was found many times. This sequence joins TRBV28 and TRBJ2-5; D perhaps matches TRBD2 (5 bases). The length of the CDR3 is 15 residues. CDR1 is MDHEN, CDR2 SYDVKM, per germline. Trimming took 6 bases from V and 4 from J, leaving 18 bases between them. The CDR3 coding sequence is TGTGCCAGCAGCTTTCGCGGGCCTCAAGGAGAGACCCAGTACTTC. It encodes CASSFRGPQGETQYF.

This sequence joins TRBV5-1 and TRBJ2-3; D possibly uses TRBD1 or TRBD2 (5 bases each). V lost 0 bases and J lost 5, with 13 bases in between. CDR1 is SGHRS, CDR2 YFSETQ, per germline. The CDR3 sequence is 15 residues long. The CDR3 bases are TGCGCCAGCAGCTTGGCGGCAGGGAGTTTAGATACGCAGTATTTT. Its protein is CASSLAAGSLDTQYF. Looking up the rest from reference TRBV5-1 and TRBJ2-3 gives the full variable domain: KAGVTQTPRYLIKTRGQQVTLSCSPISGHRSVSWYQQTPGQGLQFLFEYFSETQRNKGNFPGRFSGRQFSNSRSEMNVSTLELGDSALYLCASSLAAGSLDTQYFGPGTRLTVL.

This clonotype turned up a few times. V is TRBV7-8 and J is TRBJ2-5, with TRBD2 matching over 9 bases. In germline, CDR1 is SGHVS, CDR2 FQNEAQ. The V and J ends lost 2 bases and 1 base, in that order; junction bases with no gene match: 5. The length of the CDR3 is 16 residues. CDR3: CASSLFKRGAQETQYF. The CDR3 DNA sequence: TGTGCCAGCAGCTTATTCAAGCGGGGGGCCCAAGAGACCCAGTACTTC.

This clonotype was seen many times. V and J are TRBV28 and TRBJ2-7; D is tentatively TRBD1 or TRBD2 (5 bases each). V lost 3 bases and J 11 bases, leaving 14 bases between the germline ends. The CDR3 consists of 12 residues. Looked up from germline, CDR1 is MDHEN and CDR2 is SYDVKM. The CDR3 bases are TGTGCCAGCAGTTTCCCCCCCGGGGCGGAGTACTTC. Amino acids: CASSFPPGAEYF.

The rearrangement joins TRBV28 to TRBJ1-5; TRBD1 matches 7 bases. There are 16 residues in the CDR3. The V gene end was trimmed by 4 bases and the J gene end by 0 bases; junction bases not matched to a gene: 6. The germline V gene has CDR1 MDHEN and CDR2 SYDVKM. The CDR3 spells CASSSGTAYSNQPQHF. The CDR3 DNA reads as TGTGCCAGCAGTTCCGGGACAGCTTATAGCAATCAGCCCCAGCATTTT.

The J gene is TRBJ1-5, the V gene TRBV6-2 or TRBV6-3; no firm D call. V was cut by 10 bases and J by 0 bases, with 13 bases left in between. The CDR3 totals 14 residues. The germline CDR1 and CDR2 sequences are MNHEY and SVGEGT. CDR3 sequence reads: CATGPGYSNQPQHF. The CDR3 DNA sequence: TGTGCCACCGGTCCGGGTTATAGCAATCAGCCCCAGCATTTT.

The chain couples TRBV7-2 to TRBJ2-7; D is perhaps TRBD1 or TRBD2 (5 bases each). Trimming took off 5 bases at V and 6 bases at J, with 17 bases between the two ends. CDR3 size: 14 residues. CDR1 SGHTA and CDR2 FQGNSA come from the germline V gene. The CDR3 loop is CASSPWGPGPEQYF. The CDR3 region has the DNA TGTGCCAGCAGCCCTTGGGGACCCGGCCCCGAGCAGTACTTC. Full variable domain (outside the CDR3, taken from reference TRBV7-2 and TRBJ2-7): GAGVSQSPSNKVTEKGKDVELRCDPISGHTALYWYRQSLGQGLEFLIYFQGNSAPDKSGLPSDRFSAERTGGSVSTLTIQRTQQEDSAVYLCASSPWGPGPEQYFGPGTRLTVT.

This clonotype was found many times. The rearrangement uses TRBV7-9 and TRBJ2-5, with 7 bases aligning to TRBD2. This CDR3 is built from 13 residues. CDR1 and CDR2 from the germline V gene are SEHNR and FQNEAQ (reference sequence). V lost 7 bases and J lost 5; bases outside the gene matches: 7. The CDR3 protein is CASIPSGAETQYF. CDR3 coding DNA: TGTGCCAGCATACCGAGCGGGGCTGAGACCCAGTACTTC.

This clonotype was seen a handful of times. This clone may be a read error of a much larger clone one base away. This chain connects TRBV12-3 or TRBV12-4 to TRBJ1-6; the D is unclear. V lost 1 base and J lost 0, with 4 bases in between. The CDR3 has 15 residues. The CDR3 loop is CASSLESSYNSPLHF. The CDR3 nucleotides are TGTGCCAGCAGTTTAGAGAGCTCCTATAATTCACCCCTCCACTTT.

At least ten counts were recorded for this clonotype. The chain joins TRBV12-3 or TRBV12-4 to TRBJ1-5; D gene uncertain. V was trimmed by 6 bases and J by 7 bases, leaving 16 bases between them. The CDR3 is 14 amino acids. CDR3: CASSRTSTGQPQHF. The CDR3 nucleotides are TGTGCCAGCAGCCGCACATCTACGGGGCAGCCCCAGCATTTT.

CDR3 DNA sequence: TGCGCCAGCAGCCAGATGACAGACGGGACTACGCCCCAGCATTTT. Translation gives CASSQMTDGTTPQHF. The chain couples TRBV4-1 to TRBJ1-5; possibly TRBD1 for D (5 bases). The CDR3 has 15 amino acids. Germline V gene sequence: CDR1 MGHRA, CDR2 YSYEKL. V was pared by 3 bases and J by 9 bases, with 18 bases between.

In this sample, this clonotype turned up many times. The chain couples TRBV29-1 to TRBJ2-3; 15 bases are a match to TRBD2. The CDR3 has 17 amino acids. The trim removed 6 bases at V and 0 bases at J, leaving 7 bases unmatched. Germline lookup yields CDR1 SQVTM and CDR2 ANQGSEA. CDR3 region: CSVRTSGGVMSTDTQYF. The DNA of the CDR3 is TGCAGCGTCCGGACTAGCGGGGGGGTAATGAGCACAGATACGCAGTATTTT.

Ten or more counts support this clonotype. The rearrangement links TRBV2 to TRBJ2-6, with D perhaps matching TRBD2 (5 bases). The CDR3 is made up of 14 amino acids. Germline-derived CDR1 and CDR2 are SNHLY and FYNNEI. The V and J ends lost 7 bases and 1 base respectively, with 8 bases between them. The CDR3 sequence: CASTRRSGANVLTF. The CDR3 coding sequence is TGTGCCAGCACCCGGAGGTCTGGGGCCAACGTCCTGACTTTC. The whole variable domain, remainder taken from reference TRBV2 and TRBJ2-6, is EPEVTQTPSHQVTQMGQEVILRCVPISNHLYFYWYRQILGQKVEFLVSFYNNEISEKSEIFDDQFSVERPDGSNFTLKIRSTKLEDSAMYFCASTRRSGANVLTFGAGSRLTVL.